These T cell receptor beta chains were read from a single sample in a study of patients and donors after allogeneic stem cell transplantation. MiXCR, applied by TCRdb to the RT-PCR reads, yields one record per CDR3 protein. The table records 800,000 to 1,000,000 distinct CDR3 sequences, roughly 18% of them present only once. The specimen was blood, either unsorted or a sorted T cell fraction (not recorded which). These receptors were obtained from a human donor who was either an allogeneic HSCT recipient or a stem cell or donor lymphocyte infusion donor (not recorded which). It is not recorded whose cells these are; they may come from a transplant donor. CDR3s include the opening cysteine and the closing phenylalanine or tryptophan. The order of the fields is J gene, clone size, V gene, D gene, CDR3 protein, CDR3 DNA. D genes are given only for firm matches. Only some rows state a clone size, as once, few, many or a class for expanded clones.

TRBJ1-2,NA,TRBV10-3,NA,CAISGAIVGTNYGYTF,TGTGCCATCAGTGGAGCCATAGTGGGGACAAACTATGGCTACACCTTC
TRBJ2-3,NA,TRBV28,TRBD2,CASRIAGVGDTQYF,TGTGCCAGCAGGATAGCGGGAGTCGGGGATACGCAGTATTTT
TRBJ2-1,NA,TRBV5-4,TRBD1,CASSRTGSGEQFF,TGTGCCAGCAGCCGGACAGGGTCCGGTGAGCAGTTCTTC
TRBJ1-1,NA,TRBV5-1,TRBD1,CASSLSGQLNTETFF,TGCGCCAGCAGCCTATCGGGACAGCTAAACACTGAAACTTTCTTT
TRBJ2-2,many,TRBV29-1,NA,CSVTKGGTGELFF,TGCAGCGTTACCAAGGGGGGAACCGGGGAGCTGTTTTTT
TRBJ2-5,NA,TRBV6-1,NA,CASSRPLWSEETQYF,TGTGCCAGCAGTCGCCCCCTTTGGAGCGAAGAGACCCAGTACTTC
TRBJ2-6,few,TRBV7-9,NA,CASSRGPHFSGANVLTF,TGTGCCAGCAGCCGAGGGCCCCATTTCTCTGGGGCCAACGTCCTGACTTTC
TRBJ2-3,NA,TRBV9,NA,CASSVVGSADTQYF,TGTGCCAGCAGCGTAGTCGGGAGCGCAGATACGCAGTATTTT
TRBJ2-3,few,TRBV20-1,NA,CSATARAKDTDTQYF,TGCAGTGCTACCGCGCGGGCTAAGGATACAGATACGCAGTATTTT
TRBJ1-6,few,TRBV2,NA,CASSEVPGRLNSPLHF,TGTGCCAGCAGTGAGGTTCCGGGACGGTTGAATTCACCCCTCCACTTT
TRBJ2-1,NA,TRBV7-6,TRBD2,CASSLKVGLASYNEQFF,TGTGCCAGCAGCTTAAAGGTCGGACTAGCATCCTACAATGAGCAGTTCTTC
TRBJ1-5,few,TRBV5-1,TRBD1,CASSSGTGVKPQHF,TGCGCCAGCAGCTCCGGGACAGGGGTGAAGCCCCAGCATTTT
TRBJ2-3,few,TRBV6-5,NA,CASSYSSRTRPTDTQYF,TGTGCCAGCAGTTACTCAAGCAGGACCAGACCCACAGATACGCAGTATTTT
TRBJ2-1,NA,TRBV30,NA,CAWSPGDEQFF,TGTGCCTGGAGCCCCGGTGATGAGCAGTTCTTC
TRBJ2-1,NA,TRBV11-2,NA,CASSFLPWENSYNEQFF,TGTGCCAGCAGCTTCTTACCTTGGGAGAACTCCTACAATGAGCAGTTCTTC
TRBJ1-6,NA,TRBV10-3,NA,CAISPREGMNSPLHF,TGTGCCATCAGCCCCCGAGAGGGTATGAATTCACCCCTCCACTTT
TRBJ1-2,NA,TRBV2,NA,CASIKPRGWDYGYTF,TGTGCCAGCATTAAACCCAGGGGTTGGGACTATGGCTACACCTTC
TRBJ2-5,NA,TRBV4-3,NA,CASSQERFQETQYF,TGCGCCAGCAGCCAAGAACGCTTCCAAGAGACCCAGTACTTC
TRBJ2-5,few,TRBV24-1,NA,CATSDPQVVGTEETQYF,TGTGCCACCAGTGATCCCCAGGTTGTAGGGACGGAAGAGACCCAGTACTTC
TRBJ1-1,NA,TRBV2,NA,CASFTGLYTEAFF,TGTGCCAGCTTTACGGGGCTGTACACTGAAGCTTTCTTT
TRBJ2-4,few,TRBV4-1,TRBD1,CASSHPGTGTKNIQYF,TGCGCCAGCAGCCACCCAGGGACAGGGACCAAAAACATTCAGTACTTC
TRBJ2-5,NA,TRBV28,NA,CASSFQEPSSQETQYF,TGTGCCAGCAGTTTTCAGGAACCGAGTTCGCAAGAGACCCAGTACTTC
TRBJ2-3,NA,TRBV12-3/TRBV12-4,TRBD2,CASSRLAGGPNTQYF,TGTGCCAGCAGTCGACTAGCGGGGGGTCCCAATACGCAGTATTTT
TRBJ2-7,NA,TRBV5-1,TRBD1,CASSLEGTGKGEQYF,TGCGCCAGCAGCCTCGAGGGGACAGGGAAAGGGGAGCAGTACTTC
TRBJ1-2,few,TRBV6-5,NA,CASSYRRQTNYGYTF,TGTGCCAGCAGTTACCGCAGACAGACTAACTATGGCTACACCTTC
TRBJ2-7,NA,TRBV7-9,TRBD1,CASSSKGTGLYYEQYF,TGTGCCAGCAGCTCGAAAGGGACAGGACTCTACTACGAGCAGTACTTC
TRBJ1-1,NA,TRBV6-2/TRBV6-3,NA,CASEPQMNTEAFF,TGTGCCAGCGAGCCCCAGATGAACACTGAAGCTTTCTTT
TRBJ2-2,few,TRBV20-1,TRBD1,CSASGGRANTGELFF,TGCAGTGCTTCAGGGGGCCGGGCGAACACCGGGGAGCTGTTTTTT
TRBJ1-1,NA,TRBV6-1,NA,CASSEAWGRKNTEAFF,TGTGCCAGCAGTGAAGCGTGGGGACGGAAGAACACTGAAGCTTTCTTT
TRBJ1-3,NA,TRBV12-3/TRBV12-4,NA,CASSSPQWTGNTIYF,TGTGCCAGCAGTTCACCCCAGTGGACTGGAAACACCATATATTTT
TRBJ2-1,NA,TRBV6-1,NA,CASKWDSSYNEQFF,TGTGCCAGCAAGTGGGATAGCTCCTACAATGAGCAGTTCTTC
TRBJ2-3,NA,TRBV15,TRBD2,CATNEGLAGGRVWDTQYF,TGTGCCACCAACGAAGGACTAGCGGGAGGTCGGGTTTGGGATACGCAGTATTTT
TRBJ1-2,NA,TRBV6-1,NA,CASSGLGGANYGYTF,TGTGCCAGCAGTGGCTTGGGGGGAGCGAACTATGGCTACACCTTC
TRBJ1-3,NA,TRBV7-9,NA,CASSLGLGQGPGNTIYF,TGTGCCAGCAGCTTAGGATTGGGGCAGGGGCCTGGAAACACCATATATTTT
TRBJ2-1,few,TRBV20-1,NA,CSAAPGEFVYNEQFF,TGCAGTGCCGCCCCCGGGGAGTTCGTATACAATGAGCAGTTCTTC
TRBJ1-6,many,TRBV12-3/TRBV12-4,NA,CASKGQSQLNSPLHF,TGTGCCAGCAAAGGACAGTCCCAACTCAATTCACCCCTCCACTTT
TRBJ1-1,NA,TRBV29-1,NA,CSVASRGHLMNTEAFF,TGCAGCGTTGCGTCCAGGGGACATTTAATGAACACTGAAGCTTTCTTT
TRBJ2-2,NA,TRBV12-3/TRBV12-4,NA,CASSTAGELFF,TGTGCCAGCAGTACCGCGGGGGAGCTGTTTTTT
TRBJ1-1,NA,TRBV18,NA,CASSPWAENTEAFF,TGTGCCAGCTCACCATGGGCGGAGAACACTGAAGCTTTCTTT
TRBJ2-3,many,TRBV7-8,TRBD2,CASSLGWTSRGTDTQYF,TGTGCCAGCAGCTTAGGTTGGACTAGTAGGGGCACAGATACGCAGTATTTT
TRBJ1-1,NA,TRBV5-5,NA,CASSRPTGNTEAFF,TGTGCCAGCAGCAGACCGACCGGGAACACTGAAGCTTTCTTT
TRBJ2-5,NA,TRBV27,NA,CASSSPLRGEETQYF,TGTGCCAGCAGTAGCCCGCTTAGGGGGGAAGAGACCCAGTACTTC
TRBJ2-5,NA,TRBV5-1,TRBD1,CASSRKLQGETQYF,TGCGCCAGCAGCAGGAAATTACAGGGGGAGACCCAGTACTTC
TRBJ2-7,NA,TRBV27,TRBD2,CASRDLGLAVDEQYF,TGTGCCAGCAGAGACCTGGGACTAGCAGTGGACGAGCAGTACTTC
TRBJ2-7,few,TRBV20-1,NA,CSARDLVSQHYEQYF,TGCAGTGCTAGAGATCTCGTGTCCCAGCACTACGAGCAGTACTTC
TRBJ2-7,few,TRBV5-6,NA,CASSLDDKSYEQYF,TGTGCCAGCAGCTTGGATGACAAATCCTACGAGCAGTACTTC
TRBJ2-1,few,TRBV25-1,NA,CASSPLGHYNEQFF,TGTGCCAGCAGTCCGCTGGGCCATTACAATGAGCAGTTCTTC